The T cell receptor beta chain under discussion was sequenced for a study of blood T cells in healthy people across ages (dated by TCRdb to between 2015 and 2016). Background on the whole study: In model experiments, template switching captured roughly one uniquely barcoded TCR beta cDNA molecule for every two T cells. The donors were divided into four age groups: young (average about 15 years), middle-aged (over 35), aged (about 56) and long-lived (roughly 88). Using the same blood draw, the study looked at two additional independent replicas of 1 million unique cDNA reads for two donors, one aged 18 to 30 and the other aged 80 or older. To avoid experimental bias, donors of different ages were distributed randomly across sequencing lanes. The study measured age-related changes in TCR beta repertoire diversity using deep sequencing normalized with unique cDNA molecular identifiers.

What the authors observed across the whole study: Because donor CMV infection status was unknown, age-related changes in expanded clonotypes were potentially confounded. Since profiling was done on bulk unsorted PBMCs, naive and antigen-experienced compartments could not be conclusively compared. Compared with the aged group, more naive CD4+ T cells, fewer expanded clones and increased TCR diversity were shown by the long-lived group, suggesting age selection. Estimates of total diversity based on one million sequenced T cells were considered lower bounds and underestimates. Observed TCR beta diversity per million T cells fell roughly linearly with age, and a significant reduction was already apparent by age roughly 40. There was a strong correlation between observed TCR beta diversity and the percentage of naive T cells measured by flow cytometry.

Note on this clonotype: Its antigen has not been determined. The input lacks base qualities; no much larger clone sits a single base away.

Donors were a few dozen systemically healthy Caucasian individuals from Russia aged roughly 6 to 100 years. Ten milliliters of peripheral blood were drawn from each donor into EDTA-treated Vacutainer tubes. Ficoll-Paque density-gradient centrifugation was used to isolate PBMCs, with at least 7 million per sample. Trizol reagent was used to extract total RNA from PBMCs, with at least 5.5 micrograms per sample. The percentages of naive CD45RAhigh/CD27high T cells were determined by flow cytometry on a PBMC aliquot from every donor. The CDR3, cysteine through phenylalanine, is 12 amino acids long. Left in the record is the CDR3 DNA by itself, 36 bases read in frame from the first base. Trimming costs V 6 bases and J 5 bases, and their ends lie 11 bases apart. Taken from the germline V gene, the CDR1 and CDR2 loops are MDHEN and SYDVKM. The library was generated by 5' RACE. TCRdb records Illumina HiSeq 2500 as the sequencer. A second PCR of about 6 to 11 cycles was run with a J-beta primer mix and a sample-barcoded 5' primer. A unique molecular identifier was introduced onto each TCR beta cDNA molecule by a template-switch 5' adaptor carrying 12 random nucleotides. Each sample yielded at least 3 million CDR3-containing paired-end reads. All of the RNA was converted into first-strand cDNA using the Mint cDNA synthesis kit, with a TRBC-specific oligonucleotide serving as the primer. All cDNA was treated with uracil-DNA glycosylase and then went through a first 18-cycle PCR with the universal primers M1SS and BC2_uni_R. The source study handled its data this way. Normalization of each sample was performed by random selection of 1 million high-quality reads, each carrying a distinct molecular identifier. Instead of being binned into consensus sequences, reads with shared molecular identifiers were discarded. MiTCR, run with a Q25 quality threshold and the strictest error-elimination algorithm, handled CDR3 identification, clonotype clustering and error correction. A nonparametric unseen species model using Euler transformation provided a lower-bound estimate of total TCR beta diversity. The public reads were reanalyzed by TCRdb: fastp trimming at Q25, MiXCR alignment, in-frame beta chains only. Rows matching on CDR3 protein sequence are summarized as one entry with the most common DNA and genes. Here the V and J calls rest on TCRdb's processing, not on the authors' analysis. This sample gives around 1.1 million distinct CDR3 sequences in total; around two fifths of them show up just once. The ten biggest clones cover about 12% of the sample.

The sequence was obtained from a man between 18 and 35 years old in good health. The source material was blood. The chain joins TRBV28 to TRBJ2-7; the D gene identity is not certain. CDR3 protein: CASSDVVHEQYF. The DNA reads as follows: TGTGCCAGCAGCGATGTGGTCCACGAGCAGTACTTC.